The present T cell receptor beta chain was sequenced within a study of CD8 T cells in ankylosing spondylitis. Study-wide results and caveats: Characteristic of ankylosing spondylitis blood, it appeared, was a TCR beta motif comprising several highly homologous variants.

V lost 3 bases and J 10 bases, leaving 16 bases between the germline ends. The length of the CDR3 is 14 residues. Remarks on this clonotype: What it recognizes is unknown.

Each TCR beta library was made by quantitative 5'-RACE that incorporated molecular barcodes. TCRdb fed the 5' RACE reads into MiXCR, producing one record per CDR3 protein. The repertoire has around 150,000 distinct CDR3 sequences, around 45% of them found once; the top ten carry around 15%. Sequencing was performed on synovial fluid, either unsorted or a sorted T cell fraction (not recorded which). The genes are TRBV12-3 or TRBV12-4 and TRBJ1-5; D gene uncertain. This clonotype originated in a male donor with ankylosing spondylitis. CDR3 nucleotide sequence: TGTGCCAGCAGTTTTTATGTCCCTGCGGATCCCCAGCATTTT. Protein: CASSFYVPADPQHF.